These 19 T cell receptor beta chains share one sample of origin, sequenced in a study of Ad26.COV2.S vaccination and SARS-CoV-2 variants. Profiling relied on immunoSEQ multiplex PCR, and the TCRdb table lists in-frame clones only, not all of them. The top ten hold 6.4% of the sample, which has about 350,000 clones, about 87% seen once. Treatment specified: about 20 received Ad26.COV2.S at low or high dose, single or two shots; about 5 received placebo; per-sample allocation not given. Collection of samples fell on day 63 after the first vaccine or placebo injection. Material: peripheral blood, obtained in a trial of Ad26.COV2.S vaccine versus placebo. The receptor source for this set is a person aged 18-65 years who received the Ad26.COV2.S COVID-19 vaccine or a placebo.

The chain recombines TRBV21-1 with TRBJ2-7. TRBV21-1 constitutes a pseudogene. The CDR3 has 15 amino acids. The CDR3 loop reads CASSKAQGPTSEQYF. The CDR3 coding sequence is TGTGCCAGCAGCAAAGCCCAGGGACCAACTAGTGAGCAGTACTTC.

This clone was counted a single time. This chain joins TRBV27 and TRBJ2-5; D is tentatively TRBD1 or TRBD2 (6 bases each). V was pared by 5 bases and J by 4 bases, with 14 bases between. Germline loops: CDR1 MNHEY, CDR2 SMNVEV (reference sequence). The CDR3 runs to 14 residues. This CDR3 reads CASSLWGARETQYF. DNA for the CDR3: TGTGCCAGCAGTCTGTGGGGGGCCCGAGAGACCCAGTACTTC.

The genes are TRBV7-2 and TRBJ2-3; TRBD2 matches at 11 bases. The germline gives CDR1 SGHTA, CDR2 FQGNSA. The length of the CDR3 is 17 residues. After removal of 5 bases from V and 3 bases from J, the junction contained 10 bases not matched to a gene. The CDR3 reads CASSPDSGRVATDTQYF. Here the CDR3 DNA reads TGTGCCAGCAGCCCGGATAGCGGGAGGGTGGCGACAGATACGCAGTATTTT.

The rearrangement uses TRBV9 and TRBJ1-5; D not resolved. Trimming stripped 0 bases from V and 4 bases from J, with 11 bases between. Per germline, CDR1 SGDLS and CDR2 YYNGEE. This CDR3 has 15 residues. The DNA for the CDR3 is TGTGCCAGCAGCGTAGGGACTGTGATAAATCAGCCCCAGCATTTT. It specifies CASSVGTVINQPQHF.

This sequence joins TRBV7-6 and TRBJ2-7; maybe TRBD2 (5 bases). V was pared by 4 bases and J by 0 bases, with 16 bases between. Germline assignment: CDR1 SGHVS and CDR2 FNYEAQ. The CDR3 runs to 16 residues. For the CDR3, the DNA is TGTGCCAGCAGCTCTATAAACGGACTTGACTCCTACGAGCAGTACTTC. It specifies CASSSINGLDSYEQYF.

The chain uses TRBV12-3 or TRBV12-4 and TRBJ1-2; 8 nucleotides align to TRBD1. V lost 6 bases, J lost 6 bases, and 6 bases stayed unmatched. This CDR3 spans 13 amino acids. CDR3 residues: CASRWTGRHGYTF. The CDR3 DNA reads as TGTGCCAGCAGATGGACAGGGCGGCATGGCTACACCTTC.

The J gene is TRBJ1-6, the V gene TRBV29-1; D may be TRBD1 (6 bases). There are 15 residues in the CDR3. Per germline, CDR1 SQVTM and CDR2 ANQGSEA. V dropped 6 bases and J dropped 5 bases, with 17 bases sitting between them. This CDR3 reads CSVAPGQGHNSPLHF. The CDR3 DNA reads TGCAGCGTCGCCCCCGGCCAGGGGCATAATTCACCCCTCCACTTT.

The chain has TRBV11-2 and TRBJ1-2; D is uncertain. Germline CDR1 is SGHAT and CDR2 is FQNNGV. The CDR3 has 15 amino acids. The V gene lost 1 base and the J gene lost 8 bases, with 17 bases spanning the gap. CDR3 protein: CASSLGGGSPWGYTF. The CDR3 DNA reads as TGTGCCAGCAGCTTAGGAGGCGGCAGCCCATGGGGCTACACCTTC.

V usage is TRBV18 and J usage is TRBJ1-4, with 8 bases lining up with TRBD1. The CDR3 runs 18 residues. The V gene end was trimmed by 1 base and the J gene end by 4 bases; junction bases not matched to a gene: 11. Germline CDR1 reads KGHSH; CDR2 reads LQKENI. DNA of the CDR3: TGTGCCAGCTCACCACAACCTTCTATACAGGGGGGTAATGAAAAACTGTTTTTT. Translation: CASSPQPSIQGGNEKLFF.

The chain combines TRBV5-4 with TRBJ2-7; 10 bases align to TRBD2. V was clipped by 0 bases and J by 2 bases; unmatched bases: 2. The CDR3 spans 15 residues. CDR1 SGHNT and CDR2 YYREEE come from the germline V gene (reference sequence). Here the CDR3 DNA reads TGTGCCAGCAGCTTGGGTAGCGGGGGGCCCTACGAGCAGTACTTC. Amino acids: CASSLGSGGPYEQYF.

CDR3: CASTTGGYGYTF. CDR3 bases: TGTGCCAGCACCACAGGGGGCTACGGCTACACCTTC. The chain is built from TRBV7-2 and TRBJ1-2; the match to TRBD1 covers 9 bases. Germline V CDR1 and CDR2: SGHTA, FQGNSA. The CDR3 runs 12 residues. After removal of 7 bases from V and 8 bases from J, the junction contained 5 bases not matched to a gene.

CDR3 sequence reads: CASSGWGTGSRLTRGYTF. The DNA of the CDR3 is TGTGCCAGCTCCGGGTGGGGGACAGGGTCCAGGCTAACTAGGGGCTACACCTTC. This chain connects TRBV7-2 to TRBJ1-2; 9 bases fit TRBD1. Germline CDR1 is SGHTA and CDR2 is FQGNSA. The CDR3 runs 18 residues. Trimming took 8 bases from V and 8 from J; bases not matched to a gene: 24.

This sequence joins TRBV7-3 and TRBJ2-3; 7 positions agree with TRBD2. V shed 4 bases, J shed 4 bases, and the junction held 11 bases outside the gene matches. CDR3 length: 16 amino acids. Germline assignment: CDR1 SGHTA and CDR2 FQGTGA. The DNA of the CDR3 is TGTGCCAGCAGCTCGCGGGGGACCTCGGGCGCAGATACGCAGTATTTT. The encoded protein is CASSSRGTSGADTQYF. Together with reference TRBV7-3 and TRBJ2-3, the CDR3 gives the full variable domain: GAGVSQTPSNKVTEKGKYVELRCDPISGHTALYWYRQSLGQGPEFLIYFQGTGAADDSGLPNDRFFAVRPEGSVSTLKIQRTERGDSAVYLCASSSRGTSGADTQYFGPGTRLTVL.

V usage is TRBV6-2 or TRBV6-3 and J usage is TRBJ2-7; D is undetermined. The V gene's germline CDR1 is MNHEY and CDR2 SVGEGT. The CDR3 totals 11 residues. Trimming cost V 2 bases and J 8 bases, with 7 bases left between them. This CDR3 reads CASSYRSQQYF. Here the CDR3 DNA reads TGTGCCAGCAGTTACCGGTCCCAGCAGTACTTC.

This chain uses TRBV19 with TRBJ2-5, with 10 bases that match TRBD2. This CDR3 has 13 amino acids. V lost 5 bases, J lost 5 bases, and 2 bases stayed unmatched. The germline gives CDR1 LNHDA, CDR2 SQIVND (reference sequence). The CDR3 DNA follows: TGTGCCAGTAGTGGGACTAGCGTGGAGACCCAGTACTTC. Protein sequence: CASSGTSVETQYF.

This chain connects TRBV4-2 to TRBJ2-5; 11 bases fit TRBD2. J was trimmed by 5 bases and V by 0 bases; bases with no gene match: 5. The CDR3 runs to 16 residues. Germline V CDR1 and CDR2: LGHNA, YNFKEQ. DNA for the CDR3: TGTGCCAGCAGCCAAGATCCTAGCGGGGGGCCGGAGACCCAGTACTTC. It translates to CASSQDPSGGPETQYF.

The chain is built from TRBV6-5 and TRBJ1-5, with D possibly matching TRBD1 (5 bases). The CDR3 length is 13 residues. V was clipped by 8 bases and J by 5 bases, with 13 bases between them. The germline V gene encodes CDR1 MNHEY and CDR2 SVGAGI. The CDR3 loop is CASEVRGYQPQHF. The CDR3 DNA sequence: TGTGCCAGCGAGGTCCGGGGGTATCAGCCCCAGCATTTT.

The chain uses TRBV9 and TRBJ1-1; 8 nucleotides align to TRBD1. Germline CDR1 SGDLS, CDR2 YYNGEE. The junction had 13 bases not matched to a gene; V was cut back by 4 bases and J by 2 bases. The CDR3 is 17 amino acids. Here the CDR3 DNA reads TGTGCCAGCAGCTTGGGAACGAACAGGGGGTATAACACTGAAGCTTTCTTT. It translates to CASSLGTNRGYNTEAFF. The entire variable domain, with the rest obtained from reference TRBV9 and TRBJ1-1, is as follows: DSGVTQTPKHLITATGQRVTLRCSPRSGDLSVYWYQQSLDQGLQFLIQYYNGEERAKGNILERFSAQQFPDLHSELNLSSLELGDSALYFCASSLGTNRGYNTEAFFGQGTRLTVV.

The chain carries TRBV28 and TRBJ1-5; the D gene is possibly TRBD1 (5 bases). The germline V and J ends were trimmed by 6 bases and 5 bases, with 23 bases remaining between them. The CDR3 length is 17 residues. The V gene's germline CDR1 is MDHEN and CDR2 SYDVKM. CDR3 sequence reads: CASRMGVRYKGDQPQHF. CDR3 coding DNA: TGTGCCAGCAGAATGGGGGTTAGGTACAAGGGCGATCAGCCCCAGCATTTT.